This T cell receptor beta chain was captured by sequencing in a study of shared clonotypes between healthy human individuals (TCRdb year 2020). General notes on the study: The cohort included three men and a couple of women between 18 and 49 years of age. For each donor, CD4 naive and CD4 memory were each given three plates, CD8 naive was given two plates, and CD8 memory was given one plate. Blood TCR repertoires of four to six healthy adults were deeply sequenced to estimate repertoire size and the extent of clonotype sharing between individuals. To increase sequencing depth and limit assay-specific biases, different laboratories used diverse techniques to prepare libraries and sequence TCR repertoires. Per donor, leukapheresis produced somewhere between about 0.8 and 9.5 billion PBMCs.

Using the deep immunoSEQ assay, TCR CDR3 regions were amplified from genomic DNA by multiplex PCR. Extracted genomic DNA from each cell subset was spread evenly across all wells of several immunoSEQ 96-well plates, with each plate serving as a replicate. For sorted subsets, about 220 ng of genomic DNA, equivalent to around 31,000 T cell genomes, went into each replicate PCR. Purified libraries were measured with a Qubit 3.0 fluorometer, size-checked on a Bioanalyzer 2100, and measured again with the KAPA Library Quantification kit. A separate single-read 150-cycle Illumina NextSeq 550 flow cell was used to sequence each immunoSEQ 96-well plate. Concerning the study's data processing: The immunoSEQ output contained only junctional sequences without quality scores, so filtering could not match that applied to full-length reads. Sequences were annotated with PyIR, a Python wrapper for IgBLAST v1.9, and V/J genes and CDR3 were assigned using IMGT germline references. Reads with weak V/J assignments (E-value above 1e-6), missing CDR3, stop codons, out-of-frame junctions, or ambiguous translated residues were removed. V3J clonotypes were defined by identical inferred V gene, J gene, and CDR3 amino acid sequence. The percentage overlap between two repertoires was calculated by dividing the number of shared unique clonotypes by the size of the smaller repertoire. Repertoire richness was assessed with RTK rarefaction, the Chao1 estimator, and Recon v2.1 estimates of unobserved clonotypes. OLGA was used to compute generation probabilities for all TCRbeta clonotypes that the gDNA method yielded from a handful of donors. TCRdb holds this immuneACCESS table with in-frame rearrangements only. Some clones are missing; in checked studies, unresolved V genes explain under half, and the rest has no known cause. V, J and clone size are those of that table, while D and trimming were read from the DNA. The sample data list roughly 1 million clones, and more than 60% of these were observed just once. The ten biggest clones cover about 1.5% of the sample.

Regarding this clone: This receptor's antigen is unknown. One base away there is no much larger clone; base qualities are not given.

Measured from the cysteine to the phenylalanine, the CDR3 is 15 residues long. Only the CDR3 portion is preserved as DNA: 45 bases, with reading frame beginning at the first base. CDR1 and CDR2, looked up from the germline V gene, are MNHNS and SASEGT. The germline ends are 14 bases apart after V is trimmed by 4 bases and J by 4 bases. Points the paper makes about the study in general: Higher generation probabilities were observed for clonotypes shared by all four sorted-subset donors than for non-shared clonotypes. Because the study included a small number of donors, the genetic and exposure-history diversity represented was limited. Larger estimated clonotype richness was generally found for naive subsets than for memory subsets. When a handful of donors were compared, the shared fraction of clonotypes was 5% to 6.5% for naive CD4, about 4% for naive CD8, 2% to 2.5% for memory CD4, and less than 0.45% for memory CD8. Only blood was sampled, and tissue TCR repertoires likely differ from those in blood. Pairwise subsampling led to the expectation that sequencing depth would affect the degree of clonotype sharing among donors. Rarefaction of sorted-subset datasets indicated incomplete sequencing despite the large sequencing depth.

Donors were healthy HIV-negative adults with no recently reported acute infections or vaccinations. All donors were Caucasian adults living in Nashville, Tennessee, USA. CD4+ T cells were enriched by magnetic negative selection, after which naive cells were positively selected on CD45RA and the negative fraction was taken as the memory subset. Blood was collected by leukapheresis, and PBMCs were isolated by Ficoll-Histopaque density gradient centrifugation and then cryopreserved in liquid nitrogen vapor phase. Purity and quantity of every magnetically sorted T cell population were checked by analytical flow cytometry. Genomic DNA was isolated from every sorted fraction and measured by UV absorbance on a Nanodrop 2000c.

This sequence was found in a man aged 18 to 30 in good health. The rearranged segments are TRBV6-1 and TRBJ2-1; possibly the D gene is TRBD1, per 6 matching bases. Sequencing used memory CD4+ T cells sorted from blood. Taken with the paper, the label for cell subset or site translates to: CD45RA-negative fraction. At the DNA level, the sequence is TGTGCCAGCAGTGGAGAACAGGGATCGTACAATGAGCAGTTCTTC. Its translation reads: CASSGEQGSYNEQFF.